This TCR beta chain was captured in a study of blood T cell repertoires in COVID-19. Looked up from germline, CDR1 is MNHNY and CDR2 is SVGAGI (reference sequence). This CDR3 has 16 amino acids. Trimming removed 4 bases from V and 4 bases from J; junction bases left unmatched: 9. This clone has a single count. Clones were sequenced by immunoSEQ multiplex PCR, and TCRdb holds only the in-frame ones, with some missing. The sample records 80,000 or so clones, roughly nine tenths being singletons. The sequenced sample consisted of peripheral blood. This TCR derives from a man in his forties or fifties with acute or convalescent COVID-19. This chain joins TRBV6-6 and TRBJ2-5; 10 bases agree with TRBD1. CDR3 sequence: CASSSSKDRGVETQYF. The CDR3 nucleotides read TGTGCCAGCAGTTCATCAAAGGACAGGGGGGTAGAGACCCAGTACTTC.